This is a list of T cell receptor beta chains from one sample in a study of T cells in Graves' hyperthyroidism and ophthalmopathy. TCRdb used MiXCR to reprocess the multiplex PCR reads, holding one entry per CDR3 protein. Of approximately 430,000 distinct CDR3 sequences detected, approximately 14% appear once; the ten largest clones hold 13% to 15%. Sequencing input: blood. These receptors were taken from a woman aged 18-35 years with Graves' hyperthyroidism. The CDR3 runs from the conserved cysteine through the conserved F or W. Each record gives: V gene, D gene, J gene, clone size, CDR3 protein, CDR3 DNA. D genes are given only for firm matches. Expanded clones get a size class; other rows say once, few or many, or leave the size out.

v_gene: TRBV24-1; d_gene: TRBD2; j_gene: TRBJ2-1; abundance: many; CDR3aa: CATSDLNSGGYNEQFF; CDR3nt: TGTGCCACCAGTGATTTGAATAGCGGGGGTTACAATGAGCAGTTCTTC
v_gene: TRBV4-3; d_gene: TRBD2; j_gene: TRBJ2-7; abundance: -; CDR3aa: CASSQVQRGTYEQYF; CDR3nt: TGCGCCAGCAGCCAAGTCCAGCGGGGGACCTACGAGCAGTACTTC
v_gene: TRBV29-1; d_gene: -; j_gene: TRBJ2-5; abundance: -; CDR3aa: CSVVRAEQETQYF; CDR3nt: TGCAGCGTTGTTAGGGCGGAACAAGAGACCCAGTACTTC
v_gene: TRBV7-3; d_gene: -; j_gene: TRBJ2-2; abundance: -; CDR3aa: CASSLTGVPIGELFF; CDR3nt: TGTGCCAGCAGCTTAACGGGGGTCCCAATCGGGGAGCTGTTTTTT
v_gene: TRBV11-2; d_gene: -; j_gene: TRBJ1-2; abundance: many; CDR3aa: CASSLGGGWGYGYTF; CDR3nt: TGTGCCAGCAGCTTAGGCGGGGGCTGGGGCTATGGCTACACCTTC
v_gene: TRBV7-2; d_gene: TRBD2; j_gene: TRBJ2-2; abundance: -; CDR3aa: CASSLESGRSSGELFF; CDR3nt: TGTGCCAGCAGCTTAGAGAGCGGGAGGAGTTCCGGGGAGCTGTTTTTT
v_gene: TRBV5-1; d_gene: TRBD1; j_gene: TRBJ1-1; abundance: -; CDR3aa: CASSLMDRATEAFF; CDR3nt: TGCGCCAGCAGCTTGATGGACAGGGCCACTGAAGCTTTCTTT
v_gene: TRBV7-8; d_gene: TRBD2; j_gene: TRBJ2-1; abundance: -; CDR3aa: CASSLDGTSGRGNEQFF; CDR3nt: TGTGCCAGCAGCTTAGATGGGACTAGCGGGAGGGGGAATGAGCAGTTCTTC
v_gene: TRBV6-1; d_gene: -; j_gene: TRBJ2-7; abundance: many; CDR3aa: CASRLTLVGEQYF; CDR3nt: TGTGCCAGCAGGCTTACACTAGTAGGCGAGCAGTACTTC
v_gene: TRBV4-1; d_gene: TRBD2; j_gene: TRBJ2-7; abundance: few; CDR3aa: CASSLGLAGVMSYEQYF; CDR3nt: TGCGCCAGCAGCCTCGGACTAGCGGGAGTTATGTCCTACGAGCAGTACTTC
v_gene: TRBV29-1; d_gene: TRBD2; j_gene: TRBJ2-7; abundance: many; CDR3aa: CSVEASGGFRYEQYF; CDR3nt: TGCAGCGTTGAAGCTTCGGGAGGTTTCCGCTACGAGCAGTACTTC
v_gene: TRBV2; d_gene: -; j_gene: TRBJ2-3; abundance: -; CDR3aa: CATSIPSTDTQYF; CDR3nt: TGTGCCACCAGTATCCCCAGCACAGATACGCAGTATTTT
v_gene: TRBV28; d_gene: TRBD1; j_gene: TRBJ2-7; abundance: few; CDR3aa: CASSLWGQGRYEQYF; CDR3nt: TGTGCCAGCAGTTTGTGGGGACAGGGTCGTTACGAGCAGTACTTC
v_gene: TRBV4-2; d_gene: -; j_gene: TRBJ2-7; abundance: many; CDR3aa: CASSQVVSATTYEQYF; CDR3nt: TGTGCCAGCAGCCAAGTGGTTTCCGCTACAACCTACGAGCAGTACTTC
v_gene: TRBV2; d_gene: TRBD2; j_gene: TRBJ2-1; abundance: many; CDR3aa: CASSERAGGQYNEQFF; CDR3nt: TGTGCCAGCAGTGAAAGGGCGGGGGGGCAGTACAATGAGCAGTTCTTC
v_gene: TRBV20-1; d_gene: -; j_gene: TRBJ2-3; abundance: many; CDR3aa: CSARQRNTDTQYF; CDR3nt: TGCAGTGCACGACAGCGGAACACAGATACGCAGTATTTT